This T cell receptor (beta chain) is drawn from a study of Graves' ophthalmopathy and Graves' hyperthyroidism. Certain patients were not enrolled. These were patients with other autoimmune diseases, uncontrolled infections, pregnancy or lactation. This clonotype was seen many times. J lost 2 bases, V lost 0 bases, and 1 base had no gene match. From germline, CDR1 is SGHRS and CDR2 YFSETQ. CDR3 length equals 14 residues. CDR3 regions of TCR beta were amplified from RNA transcripts. In the first round, RT-PCR was carried out with HTBI primers, and a multiplex PCR formed the second round. TCRdb reanalysed the multiplex PCR reads using MiXCR and keeps one entry per CDR3 protein. The sample consists of approximately 480,000 distinct CDR3 sequences, roughly an eighth of them appearing once.

The specimen was blood. The chain joins TRBV5-1 to TRBJ1-2; 7 positions agree with TRBD1. The receptor's source is a woman aged 25 to 39 with Graves' ophthalmopathy. The CDR3 sequence: CASSLGDRNYGYTF. In DNA form, the CDR3 reads TGCGCCAGCAGCTTGGGGGACAGAAACTATGGCTACACCTTC.